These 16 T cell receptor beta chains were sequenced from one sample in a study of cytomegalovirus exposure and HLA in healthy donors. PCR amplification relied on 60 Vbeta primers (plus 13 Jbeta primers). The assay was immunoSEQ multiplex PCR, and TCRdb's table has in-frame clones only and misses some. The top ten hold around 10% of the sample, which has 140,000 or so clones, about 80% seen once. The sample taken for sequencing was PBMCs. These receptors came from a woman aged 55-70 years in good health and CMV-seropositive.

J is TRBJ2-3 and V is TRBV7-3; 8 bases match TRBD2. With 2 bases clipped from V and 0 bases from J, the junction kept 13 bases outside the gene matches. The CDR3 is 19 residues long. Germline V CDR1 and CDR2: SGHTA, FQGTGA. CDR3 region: CASSLLGTRGRASTDTQYF. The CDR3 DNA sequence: TGTGCCAGCAGCTTATTGGGGACTAGAGGAAGAGCTAGCACAGATACGCAGTATTTT.

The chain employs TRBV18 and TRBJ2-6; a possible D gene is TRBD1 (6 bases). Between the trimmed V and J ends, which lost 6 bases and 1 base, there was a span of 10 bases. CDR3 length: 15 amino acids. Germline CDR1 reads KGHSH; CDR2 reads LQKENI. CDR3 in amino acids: CASSPGESGANVLTF. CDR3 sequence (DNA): TGTGCCAGCTCCCCAGGGGAGTCTGGGGCCAACGTCCTGACTTTC.

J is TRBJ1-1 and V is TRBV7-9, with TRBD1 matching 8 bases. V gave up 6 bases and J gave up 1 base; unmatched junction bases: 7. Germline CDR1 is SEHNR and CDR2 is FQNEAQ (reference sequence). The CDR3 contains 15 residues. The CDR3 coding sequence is TGTGCCAGCAGTCGACCCGGGACAGGGAACACTGAAGCTTTCTTT. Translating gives CASSRPGTGNTEAFF.

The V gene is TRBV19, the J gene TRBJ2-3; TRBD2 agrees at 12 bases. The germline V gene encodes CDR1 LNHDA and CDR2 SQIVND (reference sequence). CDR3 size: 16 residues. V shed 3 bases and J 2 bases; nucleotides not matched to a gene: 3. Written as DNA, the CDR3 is TGTGCCAGTAGTATGTGGACTAGCGGGAACACAGATACGCAGTATTTT. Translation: CASSMWTSGNTDTQYF.

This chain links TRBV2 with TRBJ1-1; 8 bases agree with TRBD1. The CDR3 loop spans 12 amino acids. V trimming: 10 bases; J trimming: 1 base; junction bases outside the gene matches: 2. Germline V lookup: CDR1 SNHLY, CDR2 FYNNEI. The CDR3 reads CATGTGNTEAFF. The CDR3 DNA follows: TGTGCCACGGGGACAGGGAACACTGAAGCTTTCTTT.

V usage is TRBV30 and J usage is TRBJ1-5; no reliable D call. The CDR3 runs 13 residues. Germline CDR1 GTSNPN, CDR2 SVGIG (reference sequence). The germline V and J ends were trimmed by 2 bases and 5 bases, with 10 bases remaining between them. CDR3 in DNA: TGTGCCTGGAGTACAGAGGGAGATCAGCCCCAGCATTTT. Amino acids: CAWSTEGDQPQHF.

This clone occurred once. The CDR3 loop reads CASTSRGSPLHF. The CDR3 coding sequence is TGTGCCAGCACCTCTCGGGGGTCACCCCTCCACTTT. The chain joins TRBV28 to TRBJ1-6; D is possibly TRBD1 (5 bases). Germline CDR1 reads MDHEN; CDR2 reads SYDVKM. The CDR3 spans 12 residues. V was cut by 7 bases and J by 10 bases, with 11 bases left in between.

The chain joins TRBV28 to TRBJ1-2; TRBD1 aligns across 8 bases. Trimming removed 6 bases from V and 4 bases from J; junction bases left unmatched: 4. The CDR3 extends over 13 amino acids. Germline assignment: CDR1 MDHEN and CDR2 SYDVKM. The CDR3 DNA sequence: TGTGCCAGCAGGAGGACAGGGACCTATGGCTACACCTTC. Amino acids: CASRRTGTYGYTF.

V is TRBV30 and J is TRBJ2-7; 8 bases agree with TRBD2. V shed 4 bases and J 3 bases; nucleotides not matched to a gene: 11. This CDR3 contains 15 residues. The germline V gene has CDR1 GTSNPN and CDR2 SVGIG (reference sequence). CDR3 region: CAWTVGPSGYYEQYF. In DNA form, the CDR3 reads TGTGCCTGGACCGTCGGTCCTAGCGGGTACTACGAGCAGTACTTC.

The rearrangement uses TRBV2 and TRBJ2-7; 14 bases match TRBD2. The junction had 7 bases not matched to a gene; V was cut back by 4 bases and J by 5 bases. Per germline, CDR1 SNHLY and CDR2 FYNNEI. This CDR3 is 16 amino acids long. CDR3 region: CASSGRRLAGGNEQYF. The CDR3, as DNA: TGTGCCAGCAGTGGTAGGAGACTAGCGGGAGGGAACGAGCAGTACTTC.

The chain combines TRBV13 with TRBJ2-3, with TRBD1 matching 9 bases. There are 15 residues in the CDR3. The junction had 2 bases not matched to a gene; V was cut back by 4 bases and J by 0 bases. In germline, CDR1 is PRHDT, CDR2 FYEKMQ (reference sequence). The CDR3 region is CASSSGQGSTDTQYF. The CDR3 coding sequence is TGTGCCAGCAGCTCGGGACAGGGTAGCACAGATACGCAGTATTTT.

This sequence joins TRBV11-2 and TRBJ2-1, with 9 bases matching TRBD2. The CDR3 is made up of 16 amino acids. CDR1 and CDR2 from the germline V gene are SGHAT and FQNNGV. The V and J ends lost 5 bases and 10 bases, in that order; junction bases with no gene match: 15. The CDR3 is CASSPRLAALNGEQFF. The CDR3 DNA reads TGTGCCAGCAGCCCGCGACTAGCGGCCCTTAACGGGGAGCAGTTCTTC.

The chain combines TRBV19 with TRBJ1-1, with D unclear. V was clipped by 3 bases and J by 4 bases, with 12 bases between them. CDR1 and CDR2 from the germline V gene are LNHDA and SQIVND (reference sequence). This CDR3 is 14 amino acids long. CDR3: CASSIGDRSTEAFF. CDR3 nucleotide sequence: TGTGCCAGTAGTATCGGGGATAGGAGCACTGAAGCTTTCTTT.

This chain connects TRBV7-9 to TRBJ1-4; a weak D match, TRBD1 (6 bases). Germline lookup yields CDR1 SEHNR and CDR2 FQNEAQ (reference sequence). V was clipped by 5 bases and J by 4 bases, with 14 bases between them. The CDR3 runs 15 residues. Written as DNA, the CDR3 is TGTGCCAGCAGCCCCGGGGGGGCCGGTAATGAAAAACTGTTTTTT. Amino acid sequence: CASSPGGAGNEKLFF.

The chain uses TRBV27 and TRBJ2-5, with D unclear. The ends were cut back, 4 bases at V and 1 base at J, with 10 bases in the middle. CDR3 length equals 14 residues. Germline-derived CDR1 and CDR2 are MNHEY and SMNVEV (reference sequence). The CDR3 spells CASSSAQRQETQYF. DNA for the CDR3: TGTGCCAGCAGTTCAGCTCAGCGCCAAGAGACCCAGTACTTC.

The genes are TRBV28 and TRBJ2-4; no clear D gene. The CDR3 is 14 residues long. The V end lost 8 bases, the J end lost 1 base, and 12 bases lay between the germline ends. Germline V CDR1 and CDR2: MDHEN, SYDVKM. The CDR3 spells CASRGWLAKNIQYF. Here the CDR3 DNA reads TGTGCCAGCCGTGGCTGGTTGGCCAAAAACATTCAGTACTTC.